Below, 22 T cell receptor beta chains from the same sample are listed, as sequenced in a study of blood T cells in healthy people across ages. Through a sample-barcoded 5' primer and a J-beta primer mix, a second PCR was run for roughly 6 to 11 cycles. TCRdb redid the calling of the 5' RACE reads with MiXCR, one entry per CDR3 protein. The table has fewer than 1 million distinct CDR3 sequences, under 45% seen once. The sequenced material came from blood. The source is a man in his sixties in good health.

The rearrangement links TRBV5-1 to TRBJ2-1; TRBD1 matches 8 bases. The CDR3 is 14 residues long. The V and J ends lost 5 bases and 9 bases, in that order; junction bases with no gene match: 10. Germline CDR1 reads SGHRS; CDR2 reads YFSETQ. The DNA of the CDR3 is TGCGCCAGCAGTTCCGGACAGGGATACGCTGAGCAGTTCTTC. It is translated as CASSSGQGYAEQFF. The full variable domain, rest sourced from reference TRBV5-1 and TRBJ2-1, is KAGVTQTPRYLIKTRGQQVTLSCSPISGHRSVSWYQQTPGQGLQFLFEYFSETQRNKGNFPGRFSGRQFSNSRSEMNVSTLELGDSALYLCASSSGQGYAEQFFGPGTRLTVL.

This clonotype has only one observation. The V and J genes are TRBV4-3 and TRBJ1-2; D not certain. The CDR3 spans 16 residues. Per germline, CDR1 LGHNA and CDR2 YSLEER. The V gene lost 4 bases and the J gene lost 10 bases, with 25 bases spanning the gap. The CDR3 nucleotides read TGCGCCAGCAGCCCATCTCCATGGGCCCCATCACATGACTACACCTTC. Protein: CASSPSPWAPSHDYTF.

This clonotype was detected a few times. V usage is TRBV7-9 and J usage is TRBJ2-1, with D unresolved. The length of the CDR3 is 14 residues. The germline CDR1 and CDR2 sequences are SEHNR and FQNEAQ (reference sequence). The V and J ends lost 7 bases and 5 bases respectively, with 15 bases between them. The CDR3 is CASNLPPRHNEQFF. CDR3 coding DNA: TGTGCCAGCAACCTGCCACCAAGGCACAATGAGCAGTTCTTC. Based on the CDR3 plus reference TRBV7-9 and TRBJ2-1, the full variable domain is DTGVSQNPRHKITKRGQNVTFRCDPISEHNRLYWYRQTLGQGPEFLTYFQNEAQLEKSRLLSDRFSAERPKGSFSTLEIQRTEQGDSAMYLCASNLPPRHNEQFFGPGTRLTVL.

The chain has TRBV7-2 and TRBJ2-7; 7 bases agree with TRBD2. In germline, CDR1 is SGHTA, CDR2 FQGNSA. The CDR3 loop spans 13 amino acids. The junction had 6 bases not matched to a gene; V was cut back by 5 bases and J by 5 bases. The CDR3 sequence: CASSLTSKDEQYF. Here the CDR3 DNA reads TGTGCCAGCAGCCTGACTAGCAAGGACGAGCAGTACTTC.

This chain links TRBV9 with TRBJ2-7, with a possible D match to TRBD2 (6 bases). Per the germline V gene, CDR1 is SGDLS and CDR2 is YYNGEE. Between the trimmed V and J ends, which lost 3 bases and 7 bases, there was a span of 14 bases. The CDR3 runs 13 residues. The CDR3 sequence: CASSAARAGEQYF. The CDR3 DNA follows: TGTGCCAGCAGCGCCGCACGGGCGGGGGAGCAGTACTTC.

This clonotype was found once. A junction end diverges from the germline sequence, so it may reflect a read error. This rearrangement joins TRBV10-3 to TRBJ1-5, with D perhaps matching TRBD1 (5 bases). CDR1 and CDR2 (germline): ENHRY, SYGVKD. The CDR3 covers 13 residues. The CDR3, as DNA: TGTGCCAGCAGTGCGTTTCTGGGGGAACCCCAGCATTTT. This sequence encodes CASSAFLGEPQHF.

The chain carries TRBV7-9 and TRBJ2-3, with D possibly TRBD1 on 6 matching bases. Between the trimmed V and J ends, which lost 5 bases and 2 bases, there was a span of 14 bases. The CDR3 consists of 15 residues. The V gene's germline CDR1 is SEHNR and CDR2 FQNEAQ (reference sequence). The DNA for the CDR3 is TGTGCCAGCAGCCCCTCGGACAGCCTCACAGATACGCAGTATTTT. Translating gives CASSPSDSLTDTQYF.

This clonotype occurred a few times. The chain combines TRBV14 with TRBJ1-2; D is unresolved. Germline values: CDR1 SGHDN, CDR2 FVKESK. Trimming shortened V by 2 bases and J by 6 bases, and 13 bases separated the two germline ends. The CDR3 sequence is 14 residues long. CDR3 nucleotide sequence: TGTGCCAGCAGCCAATCGGACTTTCGGAATGGCTACACCTTC. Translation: CASSQSDFRNGYTF.

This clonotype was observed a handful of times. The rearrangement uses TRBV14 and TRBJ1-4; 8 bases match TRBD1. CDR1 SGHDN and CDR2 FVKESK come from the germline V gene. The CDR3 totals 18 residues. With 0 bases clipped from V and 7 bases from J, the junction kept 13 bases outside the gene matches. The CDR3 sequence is CASSQDEGTGWNFEKLFF. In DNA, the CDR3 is TGTGCCAGCAGCCAAGATGAGGGGACAGGTTGGAATTTTGAAAAACTGTTTTTT.

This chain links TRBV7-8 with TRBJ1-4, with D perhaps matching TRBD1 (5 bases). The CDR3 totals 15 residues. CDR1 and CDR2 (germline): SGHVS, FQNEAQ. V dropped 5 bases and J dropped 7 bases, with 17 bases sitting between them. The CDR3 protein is CASSPGAGPGEKLFF. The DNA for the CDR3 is TGTGCCAGCAGCCCCGGGGCAGGCCCGGGTGAAAAACTGTTTTTT. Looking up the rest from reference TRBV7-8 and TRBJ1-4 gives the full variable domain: GAGVSQSPRYKVAKRGQDVALRCDPISGHVSLFWYQQALGQGPEFLTYFQNEAQLDKSGLPSDRFFAERPEGSVSTLKIQRTQQEDSAVYLCASSPGAGPGEKLFFGSGTQLSVL.

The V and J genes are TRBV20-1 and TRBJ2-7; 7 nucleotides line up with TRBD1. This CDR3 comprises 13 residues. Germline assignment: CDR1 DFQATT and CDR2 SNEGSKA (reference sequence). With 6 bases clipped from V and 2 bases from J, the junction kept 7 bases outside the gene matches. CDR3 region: CSARRGRPYEQYF. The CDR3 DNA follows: TGCAGTGCGAGAAGGGGGCGACCCTACGAGCAGTACTTC.

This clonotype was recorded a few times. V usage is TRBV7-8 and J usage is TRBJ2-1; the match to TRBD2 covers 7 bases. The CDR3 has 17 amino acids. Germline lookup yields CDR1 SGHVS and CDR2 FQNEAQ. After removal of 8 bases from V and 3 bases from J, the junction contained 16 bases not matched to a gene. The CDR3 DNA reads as TGTGCCAGCGAGGTCCTGGCTAGCGGATATGTCTACAATGAGCAGTTCTTC. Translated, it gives CASEVLASGYVYNEQFF.

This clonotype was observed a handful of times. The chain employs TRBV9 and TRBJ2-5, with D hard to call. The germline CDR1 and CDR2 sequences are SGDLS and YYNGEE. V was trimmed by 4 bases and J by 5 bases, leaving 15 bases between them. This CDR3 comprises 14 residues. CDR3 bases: TGTGCCAGCAGCCCTATTGGATATCGGGAGACCCAGTACTTC. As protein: CASSPIGYRETQYF.

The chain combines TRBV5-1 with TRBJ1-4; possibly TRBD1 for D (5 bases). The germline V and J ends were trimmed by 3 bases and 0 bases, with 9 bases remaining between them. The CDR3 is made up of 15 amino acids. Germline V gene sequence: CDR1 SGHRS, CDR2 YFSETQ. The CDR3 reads CASSWDVSTNEKLFF. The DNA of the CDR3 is TGCGCCAGCAGCTGGGACGTCTCAACTAATGAAAAACTGTTTTTT. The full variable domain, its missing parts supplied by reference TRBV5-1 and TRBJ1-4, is KAGVTQTPRYLIKTRGQQVTLSCSPISGHRSVSWYQQTPGQGLQFLFEYFSETQRNKGNFPGRFSGRQFSNSRSEMNVSTLELGDSALYLCASSWDVSTNEKLFFGSGTQLSVL.

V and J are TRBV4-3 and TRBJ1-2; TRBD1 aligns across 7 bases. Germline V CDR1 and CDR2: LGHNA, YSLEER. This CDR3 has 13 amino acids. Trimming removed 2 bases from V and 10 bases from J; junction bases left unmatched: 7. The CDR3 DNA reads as TGCGCCAGCAGCCAAAAACCGGGACAGATCTACACCTTC. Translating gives CASSQKPGQIYTF.

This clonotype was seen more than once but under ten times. In DNA, the CDR3 is TGTGCCAGCAGGGCCCCCGTAGCGGGGGGGGTGGATGAGCAGTTCTTC. Protein sequence: CASRAPVAGGVDEQFF. The chain joins TRBV3-1 to TRBJ2-1; 11 bases are a match to TRBD2. This CDR3 has 16 residues. V lost 6 bases, J lost 8 bases, and 12 bases stayed unmatched. In germline, CDR1 is LGHDT, CDR2 YNNKEL (reference sequence).

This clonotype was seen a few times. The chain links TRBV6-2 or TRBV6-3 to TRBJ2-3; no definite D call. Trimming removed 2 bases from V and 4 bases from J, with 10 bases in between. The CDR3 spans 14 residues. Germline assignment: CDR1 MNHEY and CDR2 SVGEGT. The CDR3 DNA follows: TGTGCCAGCAGTTACGCGAGTCGCGCAGATACGCAGTATTTT. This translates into CASSYASRADTQYF.

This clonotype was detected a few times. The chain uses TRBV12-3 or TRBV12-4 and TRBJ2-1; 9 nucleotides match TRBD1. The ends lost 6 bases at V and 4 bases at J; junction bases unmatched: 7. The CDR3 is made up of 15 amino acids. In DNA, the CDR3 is TGTGCCAGCAGGCTACAGGGGGCCAGGTACAATGAGCAGTTCTTC. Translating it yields CASRLQGARYNEQFF.

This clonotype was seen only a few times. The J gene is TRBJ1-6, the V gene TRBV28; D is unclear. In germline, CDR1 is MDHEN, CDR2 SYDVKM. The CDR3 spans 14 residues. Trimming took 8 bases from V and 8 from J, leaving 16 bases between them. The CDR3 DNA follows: TGTGCCAGCTCTAGGGTCGACTACGATTCACCCCTCCACTTT. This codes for CASSRVDYDSPLHF.

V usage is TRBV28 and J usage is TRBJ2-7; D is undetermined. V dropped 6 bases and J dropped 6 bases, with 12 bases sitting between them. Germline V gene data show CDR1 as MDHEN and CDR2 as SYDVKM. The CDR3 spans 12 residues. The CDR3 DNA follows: TGTGCCAGCAGATCCCTCGGGCGCGAGCAGTACTTC. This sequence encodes CASRSLGREQYF. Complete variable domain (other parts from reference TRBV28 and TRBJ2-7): DVKVTQSSRYLVKRTGEKVFLECVQDMDHENMFWYRQDPGLGLRLIYFSYDVKMKEKGDIPEGYSVSREKKERFSLILESASTNQTSMYLCASRSLGREQYFGPGTRLTVT.

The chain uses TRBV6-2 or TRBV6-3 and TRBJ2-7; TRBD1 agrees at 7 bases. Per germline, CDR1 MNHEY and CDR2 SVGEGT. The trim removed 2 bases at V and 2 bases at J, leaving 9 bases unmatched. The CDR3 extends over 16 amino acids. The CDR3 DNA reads TGTGCCAGCAGTTACCGCCGGGACAGCATAACCTACGAGCAGTACTTC. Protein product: CASSYRRDSITYEQYF.

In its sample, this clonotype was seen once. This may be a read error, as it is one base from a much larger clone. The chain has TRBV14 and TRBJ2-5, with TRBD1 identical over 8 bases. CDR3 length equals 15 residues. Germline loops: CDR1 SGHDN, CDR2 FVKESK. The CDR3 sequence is CACSQTGTGEETQYF. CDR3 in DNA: TGTGCCTGCAGCCAAACCGGGACAGGAGAAGAGACCCAGTACTTC. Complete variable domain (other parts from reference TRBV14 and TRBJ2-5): EAGVTQFPSHSVIEKGQTVTLRCDPISGHDNLYWYRRVMGKEIKFLLHFVKESKQDESGMPNNRFLAERTGGTYSTLKVQPAELEDSGVYFCACSQTGTGEETQYFGPGTRLLVL.